These T cell receptor beta chains were read from a single sample in a study of T-cell reconstitution after alpha-beta-depleted transplantation in children. TCRdb recomputed calls from the PCR reads with MiXCR, one row per CDR3 protein. The data contain approximately 650,000 distinct CDR3 sequences, around 13% of them singletons. The starting material was PBMCs, obtained before TCRalphabeta/CD19-depleted stem cell transplant. The receptors were gathered from a girl between 2 and 10 years old with congenital amegakaryocytic thrombocytopenia, due to receive a stem cell transplant. Each CDR3 is given with its conserved first and last residue. A D gene is named only where the DNA matches it firmly. Rows give clone size only sometimes, using once, few, many, or a class for an expanded clone.

TGCGCCAGCAGCCTCCGTCGGGGTCTGCCGCGTCTCGGCACAGATACGCAGTATTTT,CASSLRRGLPRLGTDTQYF,few,TRBV5-1,NA,TRBJ2-3
TGCGCCAGCAGCGTGGAAACTGGGGGAACGGGTGAGACCCAGTACTTC,CASSVETGGTGETQYF,NA,TRBV5-1,NA,TRBJ2-5
TGTGCCAGCGTGAGTGGGACAGGGATCGGTGAGCAGTTCTTC,CASVSGTGIGEQFF,once,TRBV6-1,TRBD1,TRBJ2-1
TGCAGTCCTGGACGACAGGGGGCCGGGACTGAAGCTTTCTTT,CSPGRQGAGTEAFF,few,TRBV20-1,TRBD1,TRBJ1-1
TGCAGTGCTCTGGGGCAGCTTGTGGGGGAAGCTTTCTTT,CSALGQLVGEAFF,many,TRBV20-1,NA,TRBJ1-1
TGTGCCAGCAGCTGGGCACTAGCGGAGGTCGGCACAGATACGCAGTATTTT,CASSWALAEVGTDTQYF,many,TRBV7-8,TRBD2,TRBJ2-3
TGTGCCAGCAGAACCAAAGCCGGGACTAGCAGGAATGAGCAGTTCTTC,CASRTKAGTSRNEQFF,few,TRBV12-3/TRBV12-4,TRBD2,TRBJ2-1
TGTGCCAGCAGTACCGGGACGCACTACTCCTACGAGCAGTACTTC,CASSTGTHYSYEQYF,NA,TRBV27,NA,TRBJ2-7
TGTGCCAGCAGTTACTCGCGGGGGCCCTACAATGAGCAGTTCTTC,CASSYSRGPYNEQFF,many,TRBV6-5,NA,TRBJ2-1
TGCGCCAGCAGCCCTTCTCGGGCCATCCCCAATCAGCCCCAGCATTTT,CASSPSRAIPNQPQHF,many,TRBV4-1,NA,TRBJ1-5
TGTGCCATCAGGAAGACAGGGGAAGAGACCCAGTACTTC,CAIRKTGEETQYF,NA,TRBV10-3,TRBD1,TRBJ2-5